The source of this T cell receptor beta chain is a study of cytomegalovirus exposure and HLA in healthy donors. General study results and limits: The study had only CMV serostatus as immune exposure information. Later analysis suggested links between common viral pathogens and several top significant clusters. The study assumed roughly uniform donor sequencing depth for presence/absence analyses. Looking again later, the authors saw that most CMV-associated TCR beta chains seemed HLA-restricted.

Germline CDR1 GTSNPN, CDR2 SVGIG (reference sequence). The trim removed 7 bases at V and 1 base at J, leaving 10 bases unmatched. CDR3 length equals 16 residues. Comments on this clone: Its specificity is not known.

Primers: 60 Vbeta forward and 13 Jbeta reverse. Libraries were prepared by immunoSEQ multiplex PCR; TCRdb keeps only in-frame clonotypes and omits some of them. The sample comprises over 85,000 clones, over 60% of which are singletons, and around 7.2% rests with the top ten. The sequencing input was PBMCs. The TCR originated in a female donor in good health and CMV-seronegative. The rearrangement uses TRBV30 and TRBJ1-4; TRBD1 aligns across 9 bases. CDR3 residues: CAFWTGEGKTNEKLFF. In nucleotides, the CDR3 is TGTGCCTTCTGGACAGGGGAGGGGAAAACTAATGAAAAACTGTTTTTT.